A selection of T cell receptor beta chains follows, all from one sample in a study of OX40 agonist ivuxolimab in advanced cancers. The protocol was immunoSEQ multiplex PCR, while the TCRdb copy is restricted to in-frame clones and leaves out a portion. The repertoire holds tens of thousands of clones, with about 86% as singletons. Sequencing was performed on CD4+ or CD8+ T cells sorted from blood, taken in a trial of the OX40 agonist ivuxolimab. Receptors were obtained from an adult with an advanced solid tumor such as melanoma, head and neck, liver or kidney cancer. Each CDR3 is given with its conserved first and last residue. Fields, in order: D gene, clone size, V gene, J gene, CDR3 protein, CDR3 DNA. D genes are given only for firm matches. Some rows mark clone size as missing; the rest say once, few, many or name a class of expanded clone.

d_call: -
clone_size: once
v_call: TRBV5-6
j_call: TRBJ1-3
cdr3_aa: CASSSFWVTGNTIYF
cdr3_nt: TGTGCCAGCAGCTCGTTTTGGGTTACTGGAAACACCATATATTTT

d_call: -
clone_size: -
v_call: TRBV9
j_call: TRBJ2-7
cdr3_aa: CASSVRDFTYEQYF
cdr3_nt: TGTGCCAGCAGCGTCCGGGACTTTACCTACGAGCAGTACTTC

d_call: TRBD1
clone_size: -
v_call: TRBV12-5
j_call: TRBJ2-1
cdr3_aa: CASGRTGNNEQFF
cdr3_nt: TGTGCTAGTGGAAGGACAGGTAACAATGAGCAGTTCTTC

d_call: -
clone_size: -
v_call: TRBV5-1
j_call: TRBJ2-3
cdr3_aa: CASSLSTDTQYF
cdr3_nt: TGCGCCAGCAGCTTGTCCACGGATACGCAGTATTTT

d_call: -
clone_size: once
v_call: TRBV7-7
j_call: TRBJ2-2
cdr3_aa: CASSLGDYTGELFF
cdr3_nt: TGTGCTAGCAGCTTAGGGGACTACACCGGGGAGCTGTTTTTT

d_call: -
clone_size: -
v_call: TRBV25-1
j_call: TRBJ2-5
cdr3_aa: CASTEAGIPQETQYF
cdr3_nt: TGTGCCAGCACAGAGGCGGGGATTCCTCAAGAGACCCAGTACTTC

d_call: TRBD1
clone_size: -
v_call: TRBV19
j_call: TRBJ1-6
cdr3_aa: CASRTGERNSPLHF
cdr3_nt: TGTGCCAGTAGGACAGGGGAGAGGAATTCACCCCTCCACTTT

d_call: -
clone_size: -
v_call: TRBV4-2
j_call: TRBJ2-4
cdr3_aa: CASSQEGDFGNIQYF
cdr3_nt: TGTGCCAGCAGCCAAGAAGGGGACTTTGGGAACATTCAGTACTTC

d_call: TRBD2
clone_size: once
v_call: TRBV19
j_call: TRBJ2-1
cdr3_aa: CARARASGRAPYNEQFF
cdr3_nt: TGTGCCAGGGCGAGGGCTAGCGGGAGGGCCCCCTACAATGAGCAGTTCTTC

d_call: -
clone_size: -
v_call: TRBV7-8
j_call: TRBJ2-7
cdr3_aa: CASSFRTDGGYEQYF
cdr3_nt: TGTGCCAGCAGCTTCCGAACGGACGGAGGCTACGAGCAGTACTTC

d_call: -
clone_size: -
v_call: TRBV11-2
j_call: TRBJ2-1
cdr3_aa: CASSLGPYNEQFF
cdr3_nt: TGTGCCAGCAGCCTTGGCCCTTACAATGAGCAGTTCTTC

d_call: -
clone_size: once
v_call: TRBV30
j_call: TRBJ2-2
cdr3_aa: CAWRATGIGELFF
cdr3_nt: TGTGCCTGGAGAGCAACAGGGATCGGGGAGCTGTTTTTT

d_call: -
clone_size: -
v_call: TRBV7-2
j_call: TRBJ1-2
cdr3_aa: CASSRRETGYTF
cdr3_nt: TGTGCCAGCAGCCGCAGGGAGACCGGCTACACCTTC

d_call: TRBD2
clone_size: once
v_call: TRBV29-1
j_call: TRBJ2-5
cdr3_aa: CSVGSGGPETQYF
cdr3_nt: TGCAGCGTTGGCTCGGGGGGGCCGGAGACCCAGTACTTC